A single sample gave rise to the 17 T cell receptor beta chains below, sequenced in a study of blood T cell repertoires in COVID-19. Sequencing used immunoSEQ multiplex PCR; TCRdb keeps in-frame clones, though not all of them. Among about 300,000 clones listed, 80% to 90% were seen once. The specimen sequenced was PBMCs or T cells enriched from blood (not recorded which). The receptors here all came from a young man who had recovered from COVID-19.

This clone was recorded only once. One junction end disagrees with the germline gene, perhaps due to a read error. V usage is TRBV19 and J usage is TRBJ1-4, with D possibly being TRBD1 (6 bases). The CDR3 runs to 15 residues. Germline values: CDR1 LNHDA, CDR2 SQIVND (reference sequence). This CDR3 is CASSIGGPQGEKLFF. The CDR3 DNA is TGTGCCAGTAGCATAGGGGGACCCCAGGGGGAAAAACTGTTTTTT.

This chain joins TRBV6-5 and TRBJ2-7, with 9 nucleotides matching TRBD2. This CDR3 spans 16 amino acids. V shed 3 bases and J 6 bases; nucleotides not matched to a gene: 12. Germline CDR1 reads MNHEY; CDR2 reads SVGAGI. The CDR3: CASSYHRGRAGSEQYF. The CDR3 bases are TGTGCCAGCAGTTATCATCGCGGGAGGGCCGGCAGCGAGCAGTACTTC.

CDR3 in DNA: TGTGCCACCAGCAGAGGAGAGACTAGCGGGGGAAACATTCAGTACTTC. Translating it yields CATSRGETSGGNIQYF. This chain joins TRBV15 and TRBJ2-4, with 12 bases fitting TRBD2. V gave up 1 base and J gave up 6 bases; unmatched junction bases: 4. The germline V gene has CDR1 LNHNV and CDR2 YYDKDF (reference sequence). The CDR3 spans 16 residues.

The chain couples TRBV27 to TRBJ1-5; TRBD1 aligns across 10 bases. Germline V gives CDR1 MNHEY, CDR2 SMNVEV (reference sequence). This CDR3 contains 15 residues. The V gene end was trimmed by 4 bases and the J gene end by 6 bases; junction bases not matched to a gene: 6. For the CDR3, the DNA is TGTGCCAGCAGTTCACTTAGGGACAGGGGTCAGCCCCAGCATTTT. This codes for CASSSLRDRGQPQHF.

This sequence joins TRBV5-1 and TRBJ1-2; a possible D gene is TRBD1 (5 bases). This CDR3 spans 13 amino acids. The germline V gene encodes CDR1 SGHRS and CDR2 YFSETQ. Deletions cut 3 bases from V and 6 bases from J, with 12 bases between. The CDR3 protein is CASSWGVGDGYTF. DNA for the CDR3: TGCGCCAGCAGCTGGGGGGTTGGAGATGGCTACACCTTC.

This chain joins TRBV27 and TRBJ1-6; 7 nucleotides line up with TRBD1. J lost 6 bases, V lost 2 bases, and 7 bases had no gene match. The germline CDR1 and CDR2 sequences are MNHEY and SMNVEV (reference sequence). There are 16 residues in the CDR3. The CDR3 protein is CASSLASGQFNSPLHF. The CDR3 region has the DNA TGTGCCAGCAGTTTAGCCTCGGGACAGTTTAATTCACCCCTCCACTTT.

The rearrangement joins TRBV5-1 to TRBJ1-5; D is ambiguous. The germline V gene encodes CDR1 SGHRS and CDR2 YFSETQ. This CDR3 contains 15 residues. Trimming shortened V by 4 bases and J by 0 bases, and 11 bases separated the two germline ends. In nucleotides, the CDR3 is TGCGCCAGCAGCCCTGGAGAGATTAGCAATCAGCCCCAGCATTTT. Its translation is CASSPGEISNQPQHF. Combining the CDR3 with reference TRBV5-1 and TRBJ1-5 gives the whole variable domain KAGVTQTPRYLIKTRGQQVTLSCSPISGHRSVSWYQQTPGQGLQFLFEYFSETQRNKGNFPGRFSGRQFSNSRSEMNVSTLELGDSALYLCASSPGEISNQPQHFGDGTRLSIL.

The chain uses TRBV11-2 and TRBJ1-2, with TRBD1 matching 7 bases. V gave up 6 bases and J gave up 5 bases; unmatched junction bases: 9. Germline lookup yields CDR1 SGHAT and CDR2 FQNNGV. This CDR3 contains 14 residues. The CDR3 DNA is TGTGCCAGCAGTCGAGTCGACAGGGTTTATGGCTACACCTTC. This encodes CASSRVDRVYGYTF.

The rearrangement links TRBV5-1 to TRBJ1-5; D remains unclear. The V gene's germline CDR1 is SGHRS and CDR2 YFSETQ. This CDR3 contains 14 residues. The V end was cut by 4 bases, the J end by 2 bases, with 10 bases between. Written as DNA, the CDR3 is TGCGCCAGCAGCCCGGTTGCCGGCAATCAGCCCCAGCATTTT. Translation: CASSPVAGNQPQHF.

The chain joins TRBV18 to TRBJ2-5, with D possibly matching TRBD2 (7 bases). The V gene's germline CDR1 is KGHSH and CDR2 LQKENI. Trimming took 3 bases from V and 5 from J, leaving 16 bases between them. CDR3 length: 15 amino acids. CDR3 amino acids: CASSPQPRGGETQYF. The CDR3 DNA reads TGTGCCAGCTCACCCCAACCTAGGGGGGGCGAGACCCAGTACTTC.

The chain is built from TRBV5-8 and TRBJ2-5; D is possibly TRBD2 (5 bases). Trimming took 2 bases from V and 2 from J, leaving 13 bases between them. CDR1 is SGHTS, CDR2 YDEGEE, per germline. The CDR3 runs to 15 residues. Written as DNA, the CDR3 is TGTGCCAGCAGCTTTGGGAGAAACCGTCAAGAGACCCAGTACTTC. Protein: CASSFGRNRQETQYF. The complete variable domain, with remaining parts taken from reference TRBV5-8 and TRBJ2-5, reads EAGVTQSPTHLIKTRGQQATLRCSPISGHTSVYWYQQALGLGLQFLLWYDEGEERNRGNFPPRFSGRQFPNYSSELNVNALELEDSALYLCASSFGRNRQETQYFGPGTRLLVL.

The V gene is TRBV2, the J gene TRBJ1-6; no clear D gene. Germline CDR1 SNHLY, CDR2 FYNNEI. V dropped 5 bases and J dropped 9 bases, with 5 bases sitting between them. The CDR3 consists of 11 residues. CDR3 in amino acids: CASSSGSPLHF. The CDR3 coding sequence is TGTGCCAGCAGTTCCGGTTCACCCCTCCACTTT.

The rearrangement links TRBV6-5 to TRBJ2-3, with 9 nucleotides matching TRBD1. This CDR3 is 16 amino acids long. Germline CDR1 reads MNHEY; CDR2 reads SVGAGI. With 4 bases clipped from V and 1 base from J, the junction kept 6 bases outside the gene matches. The CDR3 reads CASSSYRGRGTDTQYF. The CDR3 DNA follows: TGTGCCAGCAGTTCATACAGGGGGCGCGGCACAGATACGCAGTATTTT.

Details on this clone: Germline and junction disagree at one end, which may indicate a read error. The rearrangement uses TRBV15 and TRBJ2-5, with a weak D call TRBD2 (5 bases). The CDR3 totals 14 residues. Germline CDR1 is LNHNV and CDR2 is YYDKDF (reference sequence). The CDR3 sequence: CATSRGRPQGTQYF. Written as DNA, the CDR3 is TGTGCCACCAGCAGGGGGAGACCACAAGGGACCCAGTACTTC. Using reference TRBV15 and TRBJ2-5 for the parts outside the CDR3, the full variable domain is DAMVIQNPRYQVTQFGKPVTLSCSQTLNHNVMYWYQQKSSQAPKLLFHYYDKDFNNEADTPDNFQSRRPNTSFCFLDIRSPGLGDTAMYLCATSRGRPQGTQYFGPGTRLLVL.

V usage is TRBV19 and J usage is TRBJ1-3, with D perhaps TRBD1 (5 bases). The CDR3 covers 13 residues. V was cut by 6 bases and J by 4 bases, with 10 bases left in between. The germline CDR1 and CDR2 sequences are LNHDA and SQIVND (reference sequence). The CDR3 loop reads CASSGTLGNTIYF. Here the CDR3 DNA reads TGTGCCAGTAGCGGGACTCTGGGAAACACCATATATTTT.

The chain joins TRBV6-5 to TRBJ1-2; 7 nucleotides line up with TRBD1. V gave up 6 bases and J gave up 7 bases; unmatched junction bases: 11. From germline, CDR1 is MNHEY and CDR2 SVGAGI. CDR3 length equals 14 residues. CDR3 in amino acids: CASSLPGQAAGYTF. The DNA for the CDR3 is TGTGCCAGCAGCCTACCTGGACAGGCCGCTGGCTACACCTTC.

The chain recombines TRBV28 with TRBJ1-4, with TRBD1 as a possible D gene (6 bases). The CDR3 has 16 amino acids. The germline gives CDR1 MDHEN, CDR2 SYDVKM. Trimming took 5 bases from V and 3 from J, leaving 16 bases between them. This chain's CDR3 is CASSGQLLTSNEKLFF. CDR3 DNA: TGTGCCAGCAGTGGACAGCTTTTAACGTCTAATGAAAAACTGTTTTTT.